These T cell receptor beta chains were read from a single sample in a study of molecular identifiers for immune sequencing clone quantification. Via MiXCR, TCRdb re-called the PCR reads, giving one row per CDR3 protein. This table holds approximately 100,000 distinct CDR3 sequences, roughly 34% found once. The source material was naive CD8+ T cells from blood, with Jurkat cell RNA spiked in. These TCRs come from a human donor in good health. Some libraries in this study had Jurkat cell RNA spiked in. CDR3s include the opening cysteine and the closing phenylalanine or tryptophan. The D gene is left open where the match is weak. A clone size is listed for some rows: how often the clone was seen (once, few, many), or a class if it is expanded.

cdr3_length	d_call	v_call	j_call	clone_size	cdr3_aa	cdr3_nt
13	.	TRBV5-3	TRBJ2-5	few	CASRTANEETQYF	TGTGCCAGTCGGACAGCGAATGAAGAGACCCAGTACTTC
15	.	TRBV4-1	TRBJ1-5	few	CASSQEGPSNQPQHF	TGCGCCAGCAGCCAAGAAGGCCCCTCCAATCAGCCCCAGCATTTT
16	.	TRBV11-2	TRBJ2-2	many	CASSPIGDDQTGELFF	TGTGCCAGCAGCCCGATAGGCGACGACCAGACCGGGGAGCTGTTTTTT
15	TRBD2	TRBV6-5	TRBJ2-7	.	CASSYGGSGTYEQYF	TGTGCCAGCAGTTACGGTGGTAGCGGGACCTACGAGCAGTACTTC
15	TRBD1	TRBV10-3	TRBJ1-2	many	CATEAEKGQGNGYTF	TGTGCCACCGAAGCAGAAAAAGGACAGGGCAACGGCTACACCTTC
15	TRBD2	TRBV7-9	TRBJ2-7	.	CASSSTSGPLYEQYF	TGTGCCAGCAGCAGTACTAGCGGACCCCTCTACGAGCAGTACTTC
14	TRBD2	TRBV6-5	TRBJ2-5	few	CASSPPGGVETQYF	TGTGCCAGCAGTCCCCCGGGAGGGGTAGAGACCCAGTACTTC
14	.	TRBV7-8	TRBJ2-5	.	CASSVPGLEETQYF	TGTGCCAGCAGCGTCCCGGGACTCGAAGAGACCCAGTACTTC
14	.	TRBV7-9	TRBJ2-5	.	CASSPATKQETQYF	TGTGCCAGCAGCCCGGCGACTAAACAAGAGACCCAGTACTTC
15	TRBD2	TRBV6-5	TRBJ2-1	.	CASSRTGTSANEQFF	TGTGCCAGCAGTAGAACCGGGACTAGCGCCAATGAGCAGTTCTTC
16	TRBD2	TRBV10-3	TRBJ2-3	once	CAISELTSGYADTQYF	TGTGCCATCAGTGAACTGACTAGCGGTTACGCAGATACGCAGTATTTT
16	TRBD1	TRBV28	TRBJ2-2	.	CASSRRDSQLGGELFF	TGTGCCAGCAGTCGACGGGACAGCCAACTAGGCGGGGAGCTGTTTTTT
16	TRBD1	TRBV5-4	TRBJ2-2	few	CASSLDGQGAAGELFF	TGTGCCAGCAGCTTGGATGGACAGGGGGCGGCCGGGGAGCTGTTTTTT
14	TRBD1	TRBV10-3	TRBJ2-7	.	CAISSGTGRYEQYF	TGTGCCATCAGCTCCGGGACAGGTCGGTACGAGCAGTACTTC
16	.	TRBV28	TRBJ2-3	many	CASSPGWSLSTDTQYF	TGTGCCAGCAGCCCTGGGTGGAGCCTTAGCACAGATACGCAGTATTTT
14	.	TRBV20-1	TRBJ2-6	few	CSAADFSGANVLTF	TGCAGTGCTGCCGATTTCTCTGGGGCCAACGTCCTGACTTTC
14	.	TRBV7-3	TRBJ2-3	.	CASSSPFSTDTQYF	TGTGCCAGCAGCTCACCGTTCTCGACAGATACGCAGTATTTT
13	.	TRBV12-3/TRBV12-4	TRBJ2-1	.	CASIMPGYNEQFF	TGTGCCAGCATTATGCCCGGATACAATGAGCAGTTCTTC
12	.	TRBV2	TRBJ1-1	many	CASSVLNTEAFF	TGTGCCAGCAGTGTTCTGAACACTGAAGCTTTCTTT
17	.	TRBV9	TRBJ2-2	.	CASSVAYNSPNTGELFF	TGTGCCAGCAGCGTAGCCTACAACTCACCGAACACCGGGGAGCTGTTTTTT
16	TRBD2	TRBV19	TRBJ2-3	many	CASSRFAGVRTDTQYF	TGTGCCAGTAGTAGGTTCGCGGGGGTTCGCACAGATACGCAGTATTTT
16	TRBD2	TRBV4-2	TRBJ2-1	.	CASSQDYSGSYNEQFF	TGTGCCAGCAGCCAAGATTATAGCGGGAGCTACAATGAGCAGTTCTTC